This T cell receptor beta chain was documented in a study of blood T cell repertoires in COVID-19. CDR1 is SGHRS and CDR2 is YFSETQ in the germline V gene. The CDR3 spans 17 residues. Unmatched junction bases numbered 6, after V lost 0 bases and J lost 2 bases. TCRdb's table, derived via immunoSEQ multiplex PCR, lists solely in-frame clones and lacks some. This table has over 200,000 clones, 86% appearing once. The sample was PBMCs or T cells enriched from blood (not recorded which). The TCR comes from a man between 18 and 29 years old who had recovered from COVID-19. The chain links TRBV5-1 to TRBJ2-2; 8 bases agree with TRBD1. DNA for the CDR3: TGCGCCAGCAGCTTGGCCGGGACAGGAGTTAACACCGGGGAGCTGTTTTTT. It encodes CASSLAGTGVNTGELFF.